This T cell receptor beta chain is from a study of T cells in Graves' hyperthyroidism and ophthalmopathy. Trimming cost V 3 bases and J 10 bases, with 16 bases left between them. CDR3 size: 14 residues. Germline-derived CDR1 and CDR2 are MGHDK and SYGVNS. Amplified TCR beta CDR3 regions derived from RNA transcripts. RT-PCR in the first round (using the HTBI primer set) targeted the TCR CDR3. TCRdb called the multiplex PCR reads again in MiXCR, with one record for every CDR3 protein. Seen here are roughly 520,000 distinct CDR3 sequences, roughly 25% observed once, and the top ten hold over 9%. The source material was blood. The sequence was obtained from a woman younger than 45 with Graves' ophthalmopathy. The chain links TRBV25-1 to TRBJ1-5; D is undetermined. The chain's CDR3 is CASSDPGSLQPQHF. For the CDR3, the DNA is TGTGCCAGCAGTGATCCCGGTAGCCTTCAACCCCAGCATTTT.